This T cell receptor (beta chain) came from a study of blood T cell repertoires in COVID-19. Overall study: Nucleic acid was either cDNA or gDNA, and it came from T cells, B-cell-depleted T cells, or PBMCs.

Germline V gene lookup returns CDR1 MGHRA and CDR2 YSYEKL. The CDR3 has 13 residues. Trimming removed 3 bases at V and 7 bases at J, with 12 bases between. Ages ranged from about 18 to 89 years, with residence in about 24 US areas. Donors were grouped by their self-reported clinical history. Recovered status applied to Cohort 3 donors who had two consecutive negative PCRs. It also applied to those with clearance or with symptom resolution. The table came from immunoSEQ multiplex PCR; TCRdb's copy has only in-frame clones and leaves some out. The repertoire holds approximately 200,000 clones, with 87% as singletons.

The sequence came from a woman under 40 who had recovered from COVID-19. The sample consisted of PBMCs or T cells enriched from blood (not recorded which). The chain recombines TRBV4-1 with TRBJ1-1; D is perhaps TRBD1 (6 bases). In nucleotides, the CDR3 is TGCGCCAGCAGCCAGAGGGGGGGGAGTGAAGCTTTCTTT. Protein sequence: CASSQRGGSEAFF.